This TCR beta chain was captured by sequencing in a study of human T cells and chemical hapten exposure (TCRdb year 2021). Context from the whole study: For sensitization, 2% DPC in acetone was applied to a 2 cm by 2 cm area of upper inner arm skin. Weekly therapeutic DPC doses were additionally applied to the scalp of patients throughout the roughly 25-week study period. Patch tests used Finn chambers with 0.01% DPC on the upper back, scored after 6 days by International Contact Dermatitis Research Group standards. Alopecia areata with under or over 50% scalp involvement, alopecia totalis and alopecia universalis were represented in the patient cohort, which was mostly female. Libraries were pooled for sequencing, and per-sample TCR yields varied mainly because of small differences in library volumes within the pool. This study followed changes in the peripheral blood TCR repertoire in vivo during primary and secondary sensitization of alopecia patients to the hapten diphenylcyclopropenone (DPC). Patient blood was sampled pre-sensitization (week 0) and at 2, 6 and about 24 weeks after DPC sensitization. Roughly 30 alopecia patients provided blood for TCR sequencing at one to four time points (pre-sensitization, 2, 6 and 24 weeks).

Here is what the overall study found, with its caveats: Repeated subsampling changed both the strength of the expansion versus patch-test correlation and the threshold at which that correlation became significant. DPC sensitization did not change the number of TCRs with a frequency above 1 in 1000, and there was no evidence of changes in global repertoire structure. Because all patients had alopecia, a presumed autoimmune disease, the immune response of the patients might differ from that of healthy individuals. A positive correlation was found between the number of PT1 expanded TCRs and patch test score, with significance reached at thresholds 8, 16 and 32 but not 4. Expanded TCRs formed significantly more large CDR3 similarity clusters than pre-sensitization or healthy control sets, consistent with antigen-driven responses.

Library creation used RACE. Sequencing used a NextSeq 500. Library preparation attached unique molecular identifiers to individual cDNA molecules for quantitative, reproducible TCR counting. Each blood RNA sample was used to sequence both TCR alpha and TCR beta chains. As for the original processing: The median number of TCRs per sample was 90,000 to 100,000, ranging from 23,224 to 690,600. The Decombinator software suite was used to annotate the V, J and CDR3 of the TCR reads. To make PS versus PT1 abundance plots, every sample was subsampled to the same number of TCRs (28,000). Expanded TCRs were defined as absent before sensitization and observed at least eight times at the 2-week time point. Clones were called with MiXCR by TCRdb after fastp trimmed the public reads at Q25, and only in-frame beta chains were retained. Each CDR3 protein gets just one entry, which takes the most common genes and DNA from the rows behind it. The V and J calls follow TCRdb's processing rather than the paper's. The sample table lists 340,000 or so distinct CDR3 sequences, 6% to 8.5% of them with a count of one. The top ten constitute about 8% of the sample.

This clonotype was detected a few times. The clone's antigen remains unknown. No base quality values were provided; no much bigger clone lies one nucleotide off. V and J are truncated by 4 bases and 1 base respectively, leaving an intervening sequence of 10 bases. From the cysteine through the phenylalanine, the CDR3 covers 14 amino acids. The retained sequence is limited to the CDR3, 42 bases, with the frame set at the first base. The germline V gene gives CDR1 as LGHNA and CDR2 as YSLEER. The time point tag for this specimen amounts to: patch test 1, 2 weeks after DPC sensitization. Taken with the paper, the label for treatment or condition translates to: therapeutic diphenylcyclopropenone sensitization with weekly scalp DPC. Blood at each patch-test visit was drawn before the patch test was applied. Patients were eligible if aged 18 to 70, diagnosed with alopecia and judged suitable for DPC therapy, and pregnant patients were excluded. Total RNA was extracted from unfractionated whole blood collected in Tempus Blood RNA tubes.

The sample in question was whole blood, obtained in connection with sensitization to the hapten diphenylcyclopropenone (DPC). The receptor's source is a woman aged 18-30 years with alopecia areata. Some clones in this sample may be carry-over from other donors' samples. The chain employs TRBV4-3 and TRBJ1-1; no D segment can be confidently identified. The nucleotides read TGCGCCAGCAGCCCCAGTGAGGGGAACACTGAAGCTTTCTTT. This translates into CASSPSEGNTEAFF.